These T cell receptor beta chains were read from a single sample in a study of blood T cell repertoires in COVID-19. Assay: immunoSEQ multiplex PCR; the TCRdb copy retains only in-frame clones and omits some. The sample gives 250,000 or so clones, approximately 84% of which show up once; about 3.4% is in the top ten. Sequencing input: PBMCs or T cells enriched from blood (not recorded which). These TCRs come from a man aged 50-60 years who had recovered from COVID-19. Each CDR3 is given with its conserved first and last residue. A D gene is named only where the DNA matches it firmly. Clone size is given for some rows only: seen once, a few or many times, or a class if the clone is expanded.

clone_size	v_call	j_call	d_call	cdr3_aa	cdr3_nt
NA	TRBV24-1	TRBJ1-5	NA	CATSAAGGQPQHF	TGTGCCACCAGTGCCGCGGGTGGCCAGCCCCAGCATTTT
NA	TRBV7-3	TRBJ1-2	NA	CASSLNRQGNGYTF	TGTGCCAGCAGCTTAAATCGGCAGGGTAATGGCTACACCTTC
NA	TRBV3-1/TRBV3-2	TRBJ1-4	NA	CASSQDLSRGLGKLFF	TGTGCCAGCAGCCAAGATTTAAGCAGGGGTCTTGGGAAACTGTTTTTT
NA	TRBV10-3	TRBJ1-2	NA	CAISVEGWGYTF	TGTGCCATCAGTGTGGAGGGTTGGGGCTACACCTTC
NA	TRBV7-3	TRBJ2-3	NA	CASSSGNPKDTQYF	TGTGCCAGCAGCTCGGGAAACCCGAAGGATACGCAGTATTTT
NA	TRBV5-6	TRBJ1-1	TRBD1	CASRPTMGQAKNTEAFF	TGTGCCAGCAGACCCACTATGGGACAGGCTAAGAACACTGAAGCTTTCTTT
NA	TRBV5-1	TRBJ2-7	NA	CASRGRTGDEQYF	TGCGCCAGCAGGGGGCGGACGGGGGACGAGCAGTACTTC
NA	TRBV7-9	TRBJ2-1	TRBD2	CATLTPSPSGTTEQFF	TGTGCCACACTTACACCCTCCCCATCGGGGACTACCGAGCAGTTCTTC
NA	TRBV12-3/TRBV12-4	TRBJ1-5	NA	CASSFRGNQPQHF	TGTGCCAGCAGTTTCAGGGGCAATCAGCCCCAGCATTTT
NA	TRBV18	TRBJ2-7	NA	CASSPGGGGYEQYF	TGTGCCAGCTCACCGGGGGGGGGCGGTTACGAGCAGTACTTC
NA	TRBV5-1	TRBJ2-7	NA	CASSRGPSGYEQYF	TGCGCCAGCAGCCGGGGGCCTAGCGGCTACGAGCAGTACTTC
NA	TRBV11-1	TRBJ2-1	NA	CASSFGQGGGYEQFF	TGTGCCAGCAGCTTCGGACAGGGAGGGGGCTATGAGCAGTTCTTC
NA	TRBV9	TRBJ2-3	NA	CASSVTESTDTQYF	TGTGCCAGCAGCGTAACGGAGAGCACAGATACGCAGTATTTT
NA	TRBV2	TRBJ2-7	TRBD1	CASQPPGQGFRPYEQYF	TGTGCCAGCCAACCCCCGGGACAGGGCTTCCGTCCCTACGAGCAGTACTTC
NA	TRBV3-1/TRBV3-2	TRBJ1-6	TRBD1	CASSHSGQGVGSPLHF	TGTGCCAGCAGCCACTCGGGACAGGGAGTAGGGTCACCCCTCCACTTT
NA	TRBV4-1	TRBJ2-3	NA	CASSLRDTDTQYF	TGCGCCAGCAGCCTACGGGACACAGATACGCAGTATTTT
NA	TRBV28	TRBJ1-3	TRBD1	CASREGTGSPGNTIYF	TGTGCCAGCAGAGAAGGGACAGGGTCCCCTGGAAACACCATATATTTT
many	TRBV5-4	TRBJ1-4	NA	CASSLRGMEKLFF	TGTGCCAGCAGCTTGAGGGGGATGGAAAAACTGTTTTTT
NA	TRBV4-1	TRBJ2-1	TRBD2	CASSHSQTSGKYNEQFF	TGCGCCAGCAGCCATTCGCAGACTAGCGGGAAATACAATGAGCAGTTCTTC
many	TRBV12-3/TRBV12-4	TRBJ2-7	NA	CASSLGGWSEQYF	TGTGCCAGCAGTTTGGGCGGGTGGTCCGAGCAGTACTTC
NA	TRBV7-8	TRBJ1-2	NA	CASSPRSFGYTF	TGTGCCAGCAGCCCCCGGAGCTTTGGCTACACCTTC
NA	TRBV7-9	TRBJ1-3	NA	CASTLSLSGNTIYF	TGTGCCAGCACTCTTTCCCTTTCTGGAAACACCATATATTTT
NA	TRBV25-1	TRBJ1-2	NA	CASSDLGQNNYGYTF	TGTGCCAGCAGTGACCTCGGACAGAATAACTATGGCTACACCTTC
NA	TRBV5-4	TRBJ2-1	TRBD2	CASSLESGIYNEQFF	TGTGCCAGCAGCTTGGAAAGCGGGATCTACAATGAGCAGTTCTTC
few	TRBV11-2	TRBJ1-3	NA	CASSLGSSGNTIYF	TGTGCCAGCAGCTTAGGCAGCTCTGGAAACACCATATATTTT
NA	TRBV5-1	TRBJ1-6	TRBD1	CASSRGQDNSPLHF	TGCGCCAGCAGCAGGGGACAGGATAATTCACCCCTCCACTTT
NA	TRBV3-1/TRBV3-2	TRBJ2-5	NA	CASSQADGIPGQREEETQYF	TGTGCCAGCAGCCAAGCGGACGGTATACCGGGACAACGAGAAGAAGAGACCCAGTACTTC
few	TRBV30	TRBJ2-2	NA	CAQRSRVGTGELFF	TGTGCCCAAAGGAGCAGGGTGGGCACCGGGGAGCTGTTTTTT
NA	TRBV6-2/TRBV6-3	TRBJ1-2	TRBD1	CASSYPGQGRGYTF	TGTGCCAGCAGTTACCCGGGACAGGGTCGTGGCTACACCTTC